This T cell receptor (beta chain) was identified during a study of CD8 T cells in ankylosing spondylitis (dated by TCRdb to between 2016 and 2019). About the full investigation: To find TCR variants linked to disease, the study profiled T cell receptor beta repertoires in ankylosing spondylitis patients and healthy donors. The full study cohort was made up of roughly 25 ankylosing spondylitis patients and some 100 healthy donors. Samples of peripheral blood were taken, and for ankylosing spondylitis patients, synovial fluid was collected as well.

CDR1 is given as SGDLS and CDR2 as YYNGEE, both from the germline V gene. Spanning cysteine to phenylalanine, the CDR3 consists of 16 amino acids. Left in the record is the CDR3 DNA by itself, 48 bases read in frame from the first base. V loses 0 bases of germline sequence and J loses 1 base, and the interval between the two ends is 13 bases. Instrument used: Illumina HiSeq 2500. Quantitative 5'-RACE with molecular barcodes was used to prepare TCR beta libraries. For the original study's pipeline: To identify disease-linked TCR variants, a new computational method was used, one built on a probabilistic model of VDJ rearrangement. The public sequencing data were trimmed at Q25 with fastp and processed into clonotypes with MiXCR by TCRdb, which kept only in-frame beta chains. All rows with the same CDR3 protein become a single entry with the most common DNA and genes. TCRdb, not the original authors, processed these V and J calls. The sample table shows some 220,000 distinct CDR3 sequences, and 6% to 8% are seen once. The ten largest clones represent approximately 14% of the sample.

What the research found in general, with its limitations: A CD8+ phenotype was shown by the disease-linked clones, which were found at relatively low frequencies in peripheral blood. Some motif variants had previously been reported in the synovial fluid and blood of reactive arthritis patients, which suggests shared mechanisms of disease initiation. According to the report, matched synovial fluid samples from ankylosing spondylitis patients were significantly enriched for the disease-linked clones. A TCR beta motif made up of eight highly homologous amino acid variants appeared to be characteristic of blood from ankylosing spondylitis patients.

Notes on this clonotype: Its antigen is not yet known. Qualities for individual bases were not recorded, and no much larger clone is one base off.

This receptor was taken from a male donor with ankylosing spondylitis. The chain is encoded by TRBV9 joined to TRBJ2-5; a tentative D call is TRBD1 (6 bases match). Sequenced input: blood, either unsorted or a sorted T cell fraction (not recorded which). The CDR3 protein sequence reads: CASSVGGHSVQETQYF. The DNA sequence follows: TGTGCCAGCAGCGTAGGGGGGCACAGTGTCCAAGAGACCCAGTACTTC.